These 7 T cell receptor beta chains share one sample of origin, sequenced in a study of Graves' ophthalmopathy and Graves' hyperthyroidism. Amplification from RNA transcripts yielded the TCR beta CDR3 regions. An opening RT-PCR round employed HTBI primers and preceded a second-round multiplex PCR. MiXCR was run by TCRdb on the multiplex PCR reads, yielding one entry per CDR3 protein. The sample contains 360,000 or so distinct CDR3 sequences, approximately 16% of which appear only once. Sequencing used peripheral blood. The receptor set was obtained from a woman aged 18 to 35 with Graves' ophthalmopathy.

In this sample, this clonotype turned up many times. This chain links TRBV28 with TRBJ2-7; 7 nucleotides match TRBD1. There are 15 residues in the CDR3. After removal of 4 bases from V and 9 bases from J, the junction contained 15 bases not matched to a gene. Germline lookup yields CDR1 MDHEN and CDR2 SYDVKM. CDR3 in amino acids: CASSYPDRSPLGQYF. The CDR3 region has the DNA TGTGCCAGCAGTTATCCGGACAGGTCTCCCCTAGGGCAGTACTTC.

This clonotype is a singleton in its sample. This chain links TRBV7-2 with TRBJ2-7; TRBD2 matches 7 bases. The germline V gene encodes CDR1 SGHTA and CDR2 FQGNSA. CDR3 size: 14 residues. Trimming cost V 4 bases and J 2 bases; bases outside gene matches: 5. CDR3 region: CASSWGDYTYEQYF. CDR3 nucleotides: TGTGCCAGCAGCTGGGGGGACTACACCTACGAGCAGTACTTC.

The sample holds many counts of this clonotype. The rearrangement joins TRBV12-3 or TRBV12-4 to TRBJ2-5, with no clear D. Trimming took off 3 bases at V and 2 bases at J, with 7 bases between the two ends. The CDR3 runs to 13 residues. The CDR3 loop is CASSFKVQETQYF. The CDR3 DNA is TGTGCCAGCAGTTTTAAAGTTCAAGAGACCCAGTACTTC.

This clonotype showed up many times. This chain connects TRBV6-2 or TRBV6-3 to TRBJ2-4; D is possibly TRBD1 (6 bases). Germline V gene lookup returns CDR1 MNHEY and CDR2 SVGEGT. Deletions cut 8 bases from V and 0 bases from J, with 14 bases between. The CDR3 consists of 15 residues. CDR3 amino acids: CASGPGQLAKNIQYF. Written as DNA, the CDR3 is TGTGCCAGCGGCCCGGGACAACTAGCCAAAAACATTCAGTACTTC.

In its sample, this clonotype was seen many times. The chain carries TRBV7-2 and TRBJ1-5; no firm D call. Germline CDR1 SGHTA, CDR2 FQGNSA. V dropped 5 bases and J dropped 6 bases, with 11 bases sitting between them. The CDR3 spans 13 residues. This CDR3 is CASSRGGPQPQHF. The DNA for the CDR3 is TGTGCCAGCAGCCGAGGAGGGCCTCAGCCCCAGCATTTT.

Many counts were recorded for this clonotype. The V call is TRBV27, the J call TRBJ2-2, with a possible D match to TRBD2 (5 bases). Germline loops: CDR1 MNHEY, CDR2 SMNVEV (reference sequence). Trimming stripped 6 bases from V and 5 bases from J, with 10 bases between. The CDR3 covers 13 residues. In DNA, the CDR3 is TGTGCCAGCAGAGCGAGGGTGACCGGGGAGCTGTTTTTT. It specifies CASRARVTGELFF.

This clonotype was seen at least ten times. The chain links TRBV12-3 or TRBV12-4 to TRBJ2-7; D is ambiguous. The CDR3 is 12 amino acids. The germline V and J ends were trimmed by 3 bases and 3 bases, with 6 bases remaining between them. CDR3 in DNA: TGTGCCAGCAGTTTCGACGTCTACGAGCAGTACTTC. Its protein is CASSFDVYEQYF.